The clone carrying this T cell receptor beta chain came up once. Its target is unknown. This clone may be a read error of a much larger clone one base away. TCRdb reanalysed the 5' RACE reads using MiXCR and keeps one entry per CDR3 protein. The sample lists 3,200 or so distinct CDR3 sequences; 8% to 10% were seen once. This sample was taken from a study of spatial heterogeneity in lung cancer. Study findings and constraints: Higher tumor mutation counts went along with higher counts of expanded intratumoral alpha and beta TCRs.

Time point described: sample taken at primary tumor resection. Trimming took 6 bases from V and 10 from J; bases not matched to a gene: 8. The CDR3 totals 12 residues. The starting material was lung tumor tissue, obtained at surgery. The J gene is TRBJ2-7, the V gene TRBV12-3 or TRBV12-4, with TRBD1 matching over 8 bases. This clonotype was sampled from a male donor with early-stage non-small cell lung cancer. The CDR3 reads CASSSGQVPQYF. CDR3 bases: TGTGCCAGCAGCTCGGGACAGGTCCCACAGTACTTC.